This T cell receptor beta chain came from a study of blood T cell repertoires in COVID-19. In the study overall: Collection of acute and convalescent COVID-19 samples took place in the United States, Italy and Spain.

Here immunoSEQ multiplex PCR was the method, and the copy in TCRdb shows in-frame clones only, minus some. The data contain about 190,000 clones, approximately 87% of them singletons. The germline CDR1 and CDR2 sequences are SGHRS and YFSETQ. With 3 bases clipped from V and 9 bases from J, the junction kept 7 bases outside the gene matches. This CDR3 is built from 14 residues. This TCR derives from a woman between 70 and 85 years old with COVID-19, enrolled during active disease. The V call is TRBV5-1, the J call TRBJ1-2; 11 bases are shared with TRBD1. The source material was peripheral blood. The CDR3 spells CASSWTGGEISYTF. The CDR3 coding sequence is TGCGCCAGCAGCTGGACAGGGGGCGAAATTAGCTACACCTTC.